Reported below is one T cell receptor (beta chain). This sample is part of a study of blood T cell repertoires in COVID-19. Study summary: The United States, Italy and Spain supplied acute and convalescent COVID-19 samples. Sources were T cells, B-cell-depleted T cells, or PBMCs; the material itself was cDNA or gDNA.

Original handling: Cell counts per sample came from amplifying reference gene primers. Sequenced by immunoSEQ multiplex PCR; TCRdb stores in-frame clones only, minus some. Clone size and V and J calls were adopted from that table, with D and trimming inferred from the DNA. The sample comprises over 75,000 clones, roughly 88% of which are singletons, and under 25% rests with the top ten. The germline gives CDR1 SGHAT, CDR2 FQNNGV. V was pared by 1 base and J by 2 bases, with 9 bases of the junction left unmatched. The CDR3 has 17 residues. Sequenced sample: peripheral blood. The TCR was taken from a woman between 50 and 59 years old with acute or convalescent COVID-19. The chain carries TRBV11-2 and TRBJ2-3, with 7 bases identical to TRBD2. The CDR3 nucleotides read TGTGCCAGCAGCTTAGTTGGGTGGCGGGGGTACACAGATACGCAGTATTTT. Translated, it gives CASSLVGWRGYTDTQYF.